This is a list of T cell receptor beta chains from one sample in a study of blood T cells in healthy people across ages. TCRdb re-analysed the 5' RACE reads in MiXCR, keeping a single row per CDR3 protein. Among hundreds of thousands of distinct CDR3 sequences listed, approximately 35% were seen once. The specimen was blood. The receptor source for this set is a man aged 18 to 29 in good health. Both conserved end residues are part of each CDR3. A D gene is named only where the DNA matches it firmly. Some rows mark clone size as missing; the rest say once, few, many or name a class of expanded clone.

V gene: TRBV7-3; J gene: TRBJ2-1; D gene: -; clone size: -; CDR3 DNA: TGTGCCAGCAGCTTAACCACTGGGCCCTCTACAAATGAGCAGTTCTTC; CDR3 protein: CASSLTTGPSTNEQFF
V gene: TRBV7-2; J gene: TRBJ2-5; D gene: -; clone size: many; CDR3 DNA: TGTGCCAGCAGCTACGTCCAGCAAGAGACCCAGTACTTC; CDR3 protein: CASSYVQQETQYF
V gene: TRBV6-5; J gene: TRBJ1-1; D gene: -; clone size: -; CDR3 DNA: TGTGCCAGCAGTTACTCGGGACCTGCGAACACTGAAGCTTTCTTT; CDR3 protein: CASSYSGPANTEAFF
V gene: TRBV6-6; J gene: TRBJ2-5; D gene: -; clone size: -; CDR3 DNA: TGTGCCAGCAGCCCCCGGAGAGCGCAAGAGACCCAGTACTTC; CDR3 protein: CASSPRRAQETQYF
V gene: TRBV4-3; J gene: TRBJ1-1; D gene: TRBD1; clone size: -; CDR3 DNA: TGCGCCAGCAGCCAAGATGGGACAGTCATGAACACTGAAGCTTTCTTT; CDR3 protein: CASSQDGTVMNTEAFF
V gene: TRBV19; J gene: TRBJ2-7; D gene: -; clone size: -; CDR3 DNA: TGTGCCAGTAGTATCACAGGGACGGGGAACGAGCAGTACTTC; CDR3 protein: CASSITGTGNEQYF
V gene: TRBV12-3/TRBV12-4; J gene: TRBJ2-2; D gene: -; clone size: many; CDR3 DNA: TGTGCCAGCAGTAGGGGGACCGGGGAGCTGTTTTTT; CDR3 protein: CASSRGTGELFF
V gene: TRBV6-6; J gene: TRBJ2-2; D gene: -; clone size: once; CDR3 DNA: TGTGCCAGCAGTTCTGTCGACACCGGGGAGCTGTTTTTT; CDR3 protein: CASSSVDTGELFF
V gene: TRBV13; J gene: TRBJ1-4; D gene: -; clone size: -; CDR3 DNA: TGTGCCAGCAGTGAACGAGGGGAAGGGGCAACTAATGAAAAACTGTTTTTT; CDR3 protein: CASSERGEGATNEKLFF
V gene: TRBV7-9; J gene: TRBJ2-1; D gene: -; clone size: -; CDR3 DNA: TGTGCCAGCAGCCTAGGGGGTTTTGGCATCTCCTACAATGAGCAGTTCTTC; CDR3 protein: CASSLGGFGISYNEQFF
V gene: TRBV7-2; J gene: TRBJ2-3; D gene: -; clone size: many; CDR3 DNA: TGTGCCAGCACCCGGGACATTAGCACAGATACGCAGTATTTT; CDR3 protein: CASTRDISTDTQYF